This T cell receptor beta chain was recovered during a study of vaccination effects on CD4 cells after COVID-19 (dated by TCRdb to 2022 to 2024). For context, the study as a whole: Each participant received two doses of an mRNA SARS-CoV-2 vaccine, either BNT162b2 or mRNA-1273. SARS-CoV-2 spike-specific CD4+ TCR repertoires were compared before and after mRNA vaccination in COVID-19 convalescent patients and in infection-naive vaccine recipients. Cultures from other donors in the study were sequenced with the Oncomine TCR Beta short-read assay on an Illumina iSeq 100. Altogether, some 11 COVID-19 convalescent patients and 4 SARS-CoV-2-naive healthy vaccine recipients made up the full study. Broader findings and caveats from the paper: Clones induced by infection and clones induced by vaccination both contracted markedly at late timepoints after vaccination, which fits with T cell responses waning over time. Only a small number of convalescent patients were included, and no early post-infection timepoints were available, which limited the study. Among healthy vaccine recipients, nearly all vaccine-induced clones were SARS-CoV-2 mono-reactive, and only 1 of 255 was cross-reactive with common cold coronaviruses.

Note on this clone: Its specific antigen is unknown. Qualities for individual bases were not recorded, and no much larger clone is one base off.

The library was obtained by the immunoSEQ multiplex PCR assay. DNA from the cultured, isolated CD4+ T cells was subjected to TCR beta CDR3 sequencing. As for the original processing: Non-productive TCR sequences were removed and reads were trimmed to the CDR3 region, keeping CDR3s of at least 7 amino acids. The MANAFEST web app was used to identify antigen-specific clonotypes by comparing expansion in peptide wells with expansion in reference cultures. To be called positive, a clone needed expansion at FDR<0.05 compared with the reference and with all other wells, an odds ratio greater than 5, and a frequency greater than 0.1% in two replicate wells. Clonotypes significantly expanded in SARS-CoV-2 spike wells and in at least one common cold coronavirus spike condition were defined as cross-reactive. CDR3 similarity was assessed by Levenshtein distance using the stringdist R package, and unrooted trees were constructed with ape in R 3.6.1. The table was pulled from immuneACCESS by TCRdb, which kept in-frame rearrangements only. Such tables lose some clones; where checked, under half of the loss comes from unresolved V genes, and the rest has no known cause. V, J and clone size are those of that table, while D and trimming were read from the DNA. The sample table records some 68,000 clones; roughly 80% of these occur just once. Of the sample, 10% to 15% falls within the top ten clones.

The germline V gene (reference sequence) specifies SGHNT as CDR1 and YYREEE as CDR2. V lost 1 base and J lost 4 bases; the stretch between them is 13 bases long. The CDR3 has 15 amino acids, counting the end cysteine and phenylalanine. Only CDR3 DNA is held: 45 bases, read in frame from base 1. In the ViraFEST assay, PBMC were stimulated with viral peptide pools, and TCR sequencing was then used to find antigen-specific CD4+ T cell clonotypes based on their expansion. After less than 13 days of culture, CD4+ T cells were isolated with the EasySep CD4+ T cell isolation kit. None of the healthy vaccine recipients had a prior SARS-CoV-2 infection, which was confirmed by nucleocapsid antibody tests that came back negative both before and after vaccination. Each well held under 2.5 million PBMC cultured in IMDM containing around 5% human AB serum, approximately 10 IU/ml IL-2 and gentamicin, along with about 9.5 ug/ml peptides. On days 3 and 7, half of the culture medium was replaced with fresh IL-2-containing medium. Unless noted otherwise, every peptide stimulation condition was cultured in triplicate wells. PBMC were separated from whole blood using Ficoll-Paque Plus gradient centrifugation and were then either cryopreserved at -140C or used fresh. The spike proteins of SARS-CoV-2 and of the common cold coronaviruses HCoV-NL63, HCoV-OC43 and HCoV-229E were spanned by overlapping peptide pools. Genomic DNA was extracted from cultured CD4+ T cells with the QIAamp micro DNA kit.

This chain is built from TRBV5-4 and TRBJ2-3, with the D gene too uncertain to name. This receptor was identified in a human donor who received a COVID-19 vaccine. Source: CD4+ T cells from PBMCs cultured with SARS-CoV-2 spike peptides, taken before COVID-19 vaccination. This specimen's cell subset or site label, interpreted: SARS-CoV-2 spike overlapping peptide pool stimulation. The DNA reads as follows: TGTGCCAGCAGCTTGAAAAGCACGGGCTCAGATACGCAGTATTTT. Translated, it gives CASSLKSTGSDTQYF.